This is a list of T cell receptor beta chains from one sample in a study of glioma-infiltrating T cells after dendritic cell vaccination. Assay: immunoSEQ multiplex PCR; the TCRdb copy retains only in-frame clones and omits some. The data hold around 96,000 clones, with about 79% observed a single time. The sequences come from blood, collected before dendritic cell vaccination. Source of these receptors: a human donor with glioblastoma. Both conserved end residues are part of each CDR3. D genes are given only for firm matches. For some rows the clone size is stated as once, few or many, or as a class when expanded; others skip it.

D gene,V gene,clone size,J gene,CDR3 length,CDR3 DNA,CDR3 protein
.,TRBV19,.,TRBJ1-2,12,TGTGCCAGTAGCAGTGACAGTTCTGGCTACACCTTC,CASSSDSSGYTF
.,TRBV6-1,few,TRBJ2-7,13,TGTGCCAGCAGTGATGGAAACGGCGGAGGCCAGTACTTC,CASSDGNGGGQYF
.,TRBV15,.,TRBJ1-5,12,TGTGCCACCAGCAGCGGGAATCAGCCCCAGCATTTT,CATSSGNQPQHF
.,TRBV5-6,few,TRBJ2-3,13,TGTGCCAGCAGCCGGGACTTTGCAGATACGCAGTATTTT,CASSRDFADTQYF
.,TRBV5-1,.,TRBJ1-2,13,TGCGCCAGCAGCTTGCAGGCTAACTATGGCTACACCTTC,CASSLQANYGYTF
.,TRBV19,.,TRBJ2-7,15,TGTGCCAGTACACTAAAGGAGGGACCTAACTACGAGCAGTACTTC,CASTLKEGPNYEQYF
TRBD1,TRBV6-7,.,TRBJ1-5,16,TGTGCCAGCAGTTACCCCAGGGGGCAAAGCGGACAGCCCCAGCATTTT,CASSYPRGQSGQPQHF
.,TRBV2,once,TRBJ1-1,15,TGTGCCAGCATGAAGTGGGTAGGTGTCGGGATTGAAGCTTTCTTT,CASMKWVGVGIEAFF
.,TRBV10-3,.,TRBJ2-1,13,TGTGCCATCAGGCGGCCGACAGACAATGAGCAGTTCTTC,CAIRRPTDNEQFF
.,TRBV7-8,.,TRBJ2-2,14,TGTGCCAGCAGCTTAAGGGGGAACACCGGGGAGCTGTTTTTT,CASSLRGNTGELFF
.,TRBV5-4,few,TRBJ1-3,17,TGTGCCAGCAGCTTGTCCCCCCAGGGGAGTCGGGCAAACACCATATATTTT,CASSLSPQGSRANTIYF
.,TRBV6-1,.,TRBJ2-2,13,TGTGCCAGCAATATTCACGGGACCGGGGAGCTGTTTTTT,CASNIHGTGELFF
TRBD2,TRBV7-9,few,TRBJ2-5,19,TGTGCCAGCAGCCTAGGCGCCGGGACTAGCGGGGGAAAGATAGAGACCCAGTACTTC,CASSLGAGTSGGKIETQYF
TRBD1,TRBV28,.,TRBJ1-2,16,TGTGCCAGCAGTAATCCGGGACAGGGGGCGCGGGATGGCTACACCTTC,CASSNPGQGARDGYTF
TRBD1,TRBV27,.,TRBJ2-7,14,TGTGCCAGCAGTTGGGGGGACAGGGTCTACGAGCAGTACTTC,CASSWGDRVYEQYF
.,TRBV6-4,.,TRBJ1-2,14,TGTGCCAGCGCTAGGGACACCGATTCAAGTGGCTACACCTTC,CASARDTDSSGYTF
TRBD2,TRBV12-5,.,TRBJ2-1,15,TGTGCTAGTGGTTTGCCTAGCGGGGGGGCGGGTGAGCAGTTCTTC,CASGLPSGGAGEQFF
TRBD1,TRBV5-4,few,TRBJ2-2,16,TGTGCCAGCAGCCCCGGGACAGGCGGTGTCACCGGGGAGCTGTTTTTT,CASSPGTGGVTGELFF
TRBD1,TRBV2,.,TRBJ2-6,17,TGTGCCAGCAGTGATGGACAGGGAGGCTCTGGGGCCAACGTCCTGACTTTC,CASSDGQGGSGANVLTF
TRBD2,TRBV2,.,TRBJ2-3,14,TGTGCCAGCAGTGCGGGACTAGCTACAGATACGCAGTATTTT,CASSAGLATDTQYF
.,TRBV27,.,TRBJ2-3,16,TGTGCCAGCAGTCCCCTGGGCCTACAGGGTTGGGATACGCAGTATTTT,CASSPLGLQGWDTQYF
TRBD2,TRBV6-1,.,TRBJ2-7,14,TGTGCCAGCAGGTCGACTAGCGGGAGATACGAGCAGTACTTC,CASRSTSGRYEQYF
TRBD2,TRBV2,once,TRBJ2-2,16,TGTGCCAGCAGTGTTACTAGCGGGGGGAACACCGGGGAGCTGTTTTTT,CASSVTSGGNTGELFF
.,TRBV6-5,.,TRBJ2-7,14,TGTGCCAGCAGTTACGGGGGCGGGGGATACGAGCAGTACTTC,CASSYGGGGYEQYF
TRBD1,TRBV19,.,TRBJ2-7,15,TGTGCCAGTAGTTCGAGGACAGGGGGTTCCTACGAGCAGTACTTC,CASSSRTGGSYEQYF
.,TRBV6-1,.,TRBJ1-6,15,TGTGCCAGCAGTGCCGATGACAGCGCTCATTCACCCCTCCACTTT,CASSADDSAHSPLHF
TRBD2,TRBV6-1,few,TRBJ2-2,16,TGTGCCAGCAGTGAATTGCGGGGGGCCCTGGGGGGGGAGCTGTTTTTT,CASSELRGALGGELFF
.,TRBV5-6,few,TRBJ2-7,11,TGTGCCAGCAGCTTGGACACCAGGGAGTACTTC,CASSLDTREYF
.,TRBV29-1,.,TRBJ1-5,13,TGCAGCGTTGGCTCGGGAGGAAATCAGCCCCAGCATTTT,CSVGSGGNQPQHF
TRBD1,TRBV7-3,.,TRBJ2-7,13,TGTGCCAGCAGCCCAACCGACAGGGGCGAGCAGTACTTC,CASSPTDRGEQYF
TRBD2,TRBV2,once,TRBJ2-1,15,TGTGCCAGCAGTCGAGCGGGGGGAACCTACAATGAGCAGTTCTTC,CASSRAGGTYNEQFF
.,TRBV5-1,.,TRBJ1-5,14,TGCGCCAGCAGCTTGACAGGGATGGATCAGCCCCAGCATTTT,CASSLTGMDQPQHF
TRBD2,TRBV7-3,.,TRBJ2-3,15,TGTGCCAGCAGCTTGACTAGCGGGCTTATAGATACGCAGTATTTT,CASSLTSGLIDTQYF
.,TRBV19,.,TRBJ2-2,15,TGTGCCAGTAGTATAGGGCGGCAACCCACCGGGGAGCTGTTTTTT,CASSIGRQPTGELFF
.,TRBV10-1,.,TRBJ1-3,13,TGCGCCAGCAGTGCGGCGGGGATTGACACCATATATTTT,CASSAAGIDTIYF
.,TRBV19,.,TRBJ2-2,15,TGTGCCAGTAGTTTACTTAACTTGGACACCGGGGAGCTGTTTTTT,CASSLLNLDTGELFF
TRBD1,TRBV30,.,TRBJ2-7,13,TGTGCCTGGATGTTAGGGGGCTCGTACGAGCAGTACTTC,CAWMLGGSYEQYF
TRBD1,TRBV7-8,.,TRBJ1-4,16,TGTGCCAGCAGCTTAGGCAGACAGGGACCGGGGGAAAAACTGTTTTTT,CASSLGRQGPGEKLFF
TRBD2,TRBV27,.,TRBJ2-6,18,TGTGCCAGCAGTCCCATCGGGGGGGGCCGCTCTGGGGCCAACGTCCTGACTTTC,CASSPIGGGRSGANVLTF
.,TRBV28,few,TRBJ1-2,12,TGTGCCAGCAGTTCGGTCAACACGGCGGACACCTTC,CASSSVNTADTF
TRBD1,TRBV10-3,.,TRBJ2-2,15,TGTGCCATCAGTGATTGGACAGGGGGGACCGGGGAGCTGTTTTTT,CAISDWTGGTGELFF
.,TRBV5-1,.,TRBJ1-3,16,TGCGCCAGCAGCTTTGAGGGCTCCCCGGCGGGAAACACCATATATTTT,CASSFEGSPAGNTIYF
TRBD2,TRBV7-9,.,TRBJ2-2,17,TGTGCCAGCAGCTTAGCGAGGACTAGCGGAGTGACCGGGGAGCTGTTTTTT,CASSLARTSGVTGELFF
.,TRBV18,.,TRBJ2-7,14,TGTGCCAGCTCCCCCCCTAGCGCGCCCTACGAGCAGTACTTC,CASSPPSAPYEQYF
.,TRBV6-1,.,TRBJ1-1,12,TGTGCCAGCAGTGTTTCACAGCAATCGGCTTTCTTT,CASSVSQQSAFF
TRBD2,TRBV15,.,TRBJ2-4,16,TGTGCCACCAGCAGAGAGGCTAGCGGGGGGTTGAACATTCAGTACTTC,CATSREASGGLNIQYF
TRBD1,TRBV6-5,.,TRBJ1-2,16,TGTGCCAGCAGTTACCTGCGGACAGGGGGCTTGTATGGCTACACCTTC,CASSYLRTGGLYGYTF
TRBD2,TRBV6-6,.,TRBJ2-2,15,TGTGCCAGCAGCTTAGCGGGAGCTCCCACCGGGGAGCTGTTTTTT,CASSLAGAPTGELFF
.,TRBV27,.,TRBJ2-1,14,TGTGCCAGCTCTAACGTCCTAAAGAGGGATGAGCAGTTCTTC,CASSNVLKRDEQFF
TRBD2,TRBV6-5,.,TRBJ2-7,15,TGTGCCAGCAGCCGACTAGCGGGAGCGGCCTACGAGCAGTACTTC,CASSRLAGAAYEQYF